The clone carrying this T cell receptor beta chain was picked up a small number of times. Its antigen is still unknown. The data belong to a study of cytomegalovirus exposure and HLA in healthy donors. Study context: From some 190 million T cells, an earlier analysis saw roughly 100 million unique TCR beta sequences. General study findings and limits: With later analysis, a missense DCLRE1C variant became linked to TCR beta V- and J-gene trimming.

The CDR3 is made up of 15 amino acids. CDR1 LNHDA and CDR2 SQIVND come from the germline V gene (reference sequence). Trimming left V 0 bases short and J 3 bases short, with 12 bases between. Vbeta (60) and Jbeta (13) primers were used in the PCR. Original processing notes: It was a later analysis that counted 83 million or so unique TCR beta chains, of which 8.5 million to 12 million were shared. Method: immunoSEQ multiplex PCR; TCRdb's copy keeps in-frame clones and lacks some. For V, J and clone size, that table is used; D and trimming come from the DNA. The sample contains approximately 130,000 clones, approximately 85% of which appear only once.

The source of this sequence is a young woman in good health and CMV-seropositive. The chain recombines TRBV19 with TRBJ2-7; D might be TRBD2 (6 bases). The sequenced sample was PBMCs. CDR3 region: CASSIDGTGLYEQYF. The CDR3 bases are TGTGCCAGTAGTATAGATGGGACTGGACTCTACGAGCAGTACTTC.